In its sample, the clone carrying this T cell receptor (beta chain) was seen a few times. As yet, its antigen is unknown. Arm-PCR of CDR3 regions and iRepertoire HTBI primers were used to build TCR beta libraries. TCRdb ran MiXCR on the multiplex PCR reads and lists one entry per CDR3 protein. In the table there are around 470,000 distinct CDR3 sequences, 12% to 15% of which are singletons. This CDR3 spans 15 amino acids. Trimming left V 2 bases short and J 0 bases short, with 8 bases between. The germline V gene encodes CDR1 MDHEN and CDR2 SYDVKM. The entry originates in a study of regulatory T cells in long-lasting Graves disease. Regarding the study as a whole: Repertoires from persistent disease leaned toward TRBV28, TRBJ1-2 and TRBJ2-5.

Time point of the sample: newly diagnosed GD, antithyroid drugs for less than 3 months. After RNA was extracted from PBMCs, the TCR library was made from it. These data were also reused for a study on T cells in Graves' hyperthyroidism and ophthalmopathy. From that paper: Hyperthyroidism patients were newly diagnosed, had disease duration under 2 months, and were aged 18 to 65 years. HTBI primers drove first-round RT-PCR of the TCR CDR3. In simple terms, a model built on 13 V-J features told ophthalmopathy apart from stable hyperthyroidism.

This specimen was peripheral blood mononuclear cells (PBMCs), taken at new diagnosis, from a patient treated with antithyroid drugs. The chain is built from TRBV28 and TRBJ1-5; weak D call: TRBD1 (5 bases). This TCR was sampled from a woman aged 50 to 60 with Graves disease. The CDR3 spells CASSLMGDSNQPQHF. In DNA form, the CDR3 reads TGTGCCAGCAGTTTAATGGGGGATAGCAATCAGCCCCAGCATTTT.